The 25 T cell receptor beta chains below all came from one sample that was sequenced in a study of identical twins. Via MiXCR, TCRdb re-called the 5' RACE reads, giving one row per CDR3 protein. The sample includes some 300,000 distinct CDR3 sequences, about 12% of them seen just once. The data also belong to a second study, concerning yellow fever vaccine responses in identical twins.

The sequenced sample consisted of CD8+ T cells sorted from blood. The receptors here all came from a woman between 18 and 29 years old in good health.

The chain combines TRBV3-1 with TRBJ2-5; TRBD2 aligns across 8 bases. The CDR3 length is 19 residues. CDR1 is LGHDT, CDR2 YNNKEL, per germline (reference sequence). Losses at the gene ends were 5 bases for V and 5 bases for J; bases not matched to a gene: 22. CDR3 in DNA: TGTGCCAGCAGCTTTATACTAGCGGCCTCCACCCCGCGGCGGGAGACCCAGTACTTC. Encoded protein: CASSFILAASTPRRETQYF.

This clonotype was observed a few times. This chain uses TRBV12-3 or TRBV12-4 with TRBJ2-7, with unresolved D. V shed 2 bases and J shed 2 bases, with 7 bases lying between them. There are 13 residues in the CDR3. The CDR3 sequence is CASSLLTTYEQYF. The CDR3 DNA reads TGTGCCAGCAGTTTACTGACAACCTACGAGCAGTACTTC.

The V and J genes are TRBV12-3 or TRBV12-4 and TRBJ1-1; the D gene is possibly TRBD1 (5 bases). This CDR3 comprises 15 residues. V was cut by 6 bases and J by 0 bases, with 14 bases left in between. CDR3: CASSLSGALNTEAFF. CDR3 DNA sequence: TGTGCCAGCAGCCTCTCTGGGGCCTTGAACACTGAAGCTTTCTTT.

This clonotype was picked up a small number of times. The chain uses TRBV7-9 and TRBJ2-7, with TRBD2 matching 7 bases. The length of the CDR3 is 16 residues. Looked up from germline, CDR1 is SEHNR and CDR2 is FQNEAQ (reference sequence). With 3 bases clipped from V and 4 bases from J, the junction kept 12 bases outside the gene matches. CDR3 bases: TGTGCCAGCAGCTTCACCCCGGCTAGCGGACCGTACGAGCAGTACTTC. Its translation is CASSFTPASGPYEQYF. Filled out from reference TRBV7-9 and TRBJ2-7, the complete variable domain reads DTGVSQNPRHKITKRGQNVTFRCDPISEHNRLYWYRQTLGQGPEFLTYFQNEAQLEKSRLLSDRFSAERPKGSFSTLEIQRTEQGDSAMYLCASSFTPASGPYEQYFGPGTRLTVT.

The V call is TRBV28, the J call TRBJ2-5; 8 nucleotides agree with TRBD2. The CDR3 extends over 15 amino acids. The V gene's germline CDR1 is MDHEN and CDR2 SYDVKM. The J segment lost 5 bases and the V segment lost 4 bases, leaving 9 bases of the junction unmatched. CDR3 coding DNA: TGTGCCAGCAGTTCGATGACGGGGGGGCTGGAGACCCAGTACTTC. Protein product: CASSSMTGGLETQYF.

CDR3 nucleotides: TGTGCCAGTAGTATAGAACTAGCGGGTCCAGCCAAAAACATTCAGTACTTC. This encodes CASSIELAGPAKNIQYF. The chain is built from TRBV19 and TRBJ2-4, with 9 bases lining up with TRBD2. The CDR3 is 17 residues long. The V gene's germline CDR1 is LNHDA and CDR2 SQIVND (reference sequence). The ends lost 0 bases at V and 0 bases at J; junction bases unmatched: 3.

This clonotype turned up a few times. The V and J genes are TRBV20-1 and TRBJ2-7; possibly TRBD1 for D (5 bases). Germline CDR1 DFQATT, CDR2 SNEGSKA (reference sequence). The V end was cut by 0 bases, the J end by 4 bases, with 10 bases between. The CDR3 is made up of 13 amino acids. This CDR3 is CSARDRAGYEQYF. The CDR3 DNA reads as TGCAGTGCTAGAGACAGGGCAGGGTACGAGCAGTACTTC.

This chain joins TRBV27 and TRBJ2-1; 8 bases map to TRBD2. Germline V gene sequence: CDR1 MNHEY, CDR2 SMNVEV (reference sequence). The CDR3 consists of 15 residues. V shed 2 bases and J 5 bases; nucleotides not matched to a gene: 5. In nucleotides, the CDR3 is TGTGCCAGCAGTTTAGACGGGAGGGCCAACAATGAGCAGTTCTTC. Protein product: CASSLDGRANNEQFF.

This clonotype has at least ten counts. The chain joins TRBV7-3 to TRBJ1-1, with D hard to call. Deletions cut 0 bases from V and 8 bases from J, with 10 bases between. From germline, CDR1 is SGHTA and CDR2 FQGTGA. This CDR3 has 13 amino acids. For the CDR3, the DNA is TGTGCCAGCAGCTTAACGGGGAACGGGGAAGCTTTCTTT. Amino acids: CASSLTGNGEAFF.

In this sample, this clonotype turned up many times. The chain couples TRBV2 to TRBJ1-1; perhaps TRBD1 as D (5 bases). From germline, CDR1 is SNHLY and CDR2 FYNNEI. V was trimmed by 5 bases and J by 2 bases, leaving 15 bases between them. The CDR3 runs 15 residues. CDR3 DNA sequence: TGTGCCAGCAGTCTTTCCGGGACGGCAAACACTGAAGCTTTCTTT. Protein product: CASSLSGTANTEAFF.

The V call is TRBV14, the J call TRBJ2-3; weak D call: TRBD2 (6 bases). The CDR3 consists of 15 residues. Germline CDR1 is SGHDN and CDR2 is FVKESK. V was pared by 3 bases and J by 4 bases, with 14 bases between. The CDR3 DNA follows: TGTGCCAGCAGCCAGGCCGGGACTCCCCCAGATACGCAGTATTTT. Protein: CASSQAGTPPDTQYF.

V and J are TRBV7-8 and TRBJ2-3; TRBD2 matches 7 bases. The CDR3 has 15 amino acids. With 6 bases clipped from V and 3 bases from J, the junction kept 9 bases outside the gene matches. Germline V lookup: CDR1 SGHVS, CDR2 FQNEAQ. CDR3 residues: CASSFGRPGTDTQYF. In nucleotides, the CDR3 is TGTGCCAGCAGTTTCGGGAGGCCGGGGACAGATACGCAGTATTTT.

In its sample, this clonotype was seen many times. This chain joins TRBV12-3 or TRBV12-4 and TRBJ2-7, with 10 nucleotides matching TRBD2. The CDR3 totals 17 residues. V lost 2 bases, J lost 3 bases, and 10 bases stayed unmatched. The CDR3 loop reads CASSLKAGGPDIYEQYF. The CDR3 DNA follows: TGTGCCAGCAGTTTAAAAGCGGGAGGGCCGGACATCTACGAGCAGTACTTC.

This chain uses TRBV7-8 with TRBJ2-1; D not resolved. Trimming took 2 bases from V and 3 from J, leaving 17 bases between them. The CDR3 is 17 residues long. Germline V CDR1 and CDR2: SGHVS, FQNEAQ. CDR3 DNA: TGTGCCAGCAGCTTAAGTTCACACGAACCCAACTACAATGAGCAGTTCTTC. This translates into CASSLSSHEPNYNEQFF. The complete variable domain, with remaining parts taken from reference TRBV7-8 and TRBJ2-1, reads GAGVSQSPRYKVAKRGQDVALRCDPISGHVSLFWYQQALGQGPEFLTYFQNEAQLDKSGLPSDRFFAERPEGSVSTLKIQRTQQEDSAVYLCASSLSSHEPNYNEQFFGPGTRLTVL.

The CDR3 protein is CSVGGGGEQYF. For the CDR3, the DNA is TGCAGCGTTGGCGGGGGCGGCGAGCAGTACTTC. The chain carries TRBV29-1 and TRBJ2-7; maybe TRBD2 (7 bases). V shed 4 bases and J shed 6 bases, with 10 bases lying between them. CDR1 SQVTM and CDR2 ANQGSEA come from the germline V gene. The CDR3 is 11 residues long.

The sample holds many counts of this clonotype. The V gene is TRBV6-2 or TRBV6-3, the J gene TRBJ1-4; maybe TRBD1 (6 bases). Germline assignment: CDR1 MNHEY and CDR2 SVGEGT. The V gene lost 4 bases and the J gene lost 8 bases, with 14 bases spanning the gap. The CDR3 sequence is 14 residues long. The CDR3 DNA reads TGTGCCAGCAGTTCTACCGGGGACACCGAAAAACTGTTTTTT. Protein: CASSSTGDTEKLFF.

The J gene is TRBJ2-2, the V gene TRBV28; TRBD1 matches 8 bases. The CDR3 spans 15 residues. J was trimmed by 4 bases and V by 5 bases; bases with no gene match: 6. Germline-derived CDR1 and CDR2 are MDHEN and SYDVKM. CDR3 protein: CASSTGQGGTGELFF. CDR3 nucleotide sequence: TGTGCCAGCAGTACCGGACAGGGTGGCACCGGGGAGCTGTTTTTT.

This chain uses TRBV20-1 with TRBJ2-7; a weak D match, TRBD2 (6 bases). Germline loops: CDR1 DFQATT, CDR2 SNEGSKA (reference sequence). Trimming stripped 3 bases from V and 3 bases from J, with 15 bases between. The CDR3 consists of 14 residues. CDR3 region: CSARFSGDLYEQYF. CDR3 DNA: TGCAGTGCTAGGTTTAGCGGTGATCTCTACGAGCAGTACTTC.

The chain recombines TRBV20-1 with TRBJ2-7; 13 bases map to TRBD2. The CDR3 contains 16 residues. V lost 3 bases to trimming and J lost 3 bases; unmatched junction nucleotides: 8. Germline lookup yields CDR1 DFQATT and CDR2 SNEGSKA (reference sequence). The CDR3 bases are TGCAGTGCTAGGACGACTAGCGGGAGGCCAGGCTACGAGCAGTACTTC. It specifies CSARTTSGRPGYEQYF.

This clonotype was seen a few times. The chain joins TRBV27 to TRBJ2-3; possibly TRBD1 or TRBD2 for D (5 bases each). Germline V lookup: CDR1 MNHEY, CDR2 SMNVEV (reference sequence). Trimming cost V 8 bases and J 11 bases, with 5 bases left between them. The CDR3 is made up of 8 amino acids. The CDR3, as DNA: TGTGCCAGCGGGGGGCAGTATTTT. Translating it yields CASGGQYF.

In its sample, this clonotype was seen many times. This chain connects TRBV20-1 to TRBJ1-1; D gene ambiguous. With 0 bases removed from V and 8 bases from J, the gap between germline ends came to 7 bases. This CDR3 has 11 amino acids. Germline-derived CDR1 and CDR2 are DFQATT and SNEGSKA (reference sequence). The CDR3 bases are TGCAGTGCTAGAGATCTTACAGAAGCTTTCTTT. It encodes CSARDLTEAFF.

This clonotype was recorded many times. This sequence joins TRBV29-1 and TRBJ2-1; 7 bases are shared with TRBD1. The CDR3 runs 12 residues. Germline trimming cut 3 bases from V and 10 bases from J; bases unmatched to any gene: 6. The germline V gene has CDR1 SQVTM and CDR2 ANQGSEA. CDR3 nucleotide sequence: TGCAGCGTTGAGCGACAGGGCCGCGAGCAGTTCTTC. Residues: CSVERQGREQFF.

This clonotype turned up a few times. The chain recombines TRBV6-6 with TRBJ1-1; TRBD1 is a possible D gene (5 bases). CDR1 MNHNY and CDR2 SVGAGI come from the germline V gene (reference sequence). V was pared by 7 bases and J by 1 base, with 10 bases between. The CDR3 runs to 13 residues. The CDR3 loop is CASTPGGNTEAFF. As DNA, the CDR3 is TGTGCCAGCACCCCGGGGGGGAACACTGAAGCTTTCTTT.

The V call is TRBV29-1, the J call TRBJ1-2; no reliable D call. The germline V and J ends were trimmed by 1 base and 9 bases, with 12 bases remaining between them. The germline gives CDR1 SQVTM, CDR2 ANQGSEA. The length of the CDR3 is 12 residues. CDR3 sequence (DNA): TGCAGCGTTGAAGCAAGGGCGGGGAGCTACACCTTC. Protein product: CSVEARAGSYTF.

This clonotype appeared a few times. The chain couples TRBV11-2 to TRBJ2-1, with D tentatively TRBD1 (6 bases). The CDR3 has 19 residues. CDR1 and CDR2 (germline): SGHAT, FQNNGV. The V end was cut by 3 bases, the J end by 0 bases, with 21 bases between. The CDR3 sequence: CASSFNGQLQSYSYNEQFF. CDR3 bases: TGTGCCAGCAGCTTTAACGGACAGCTGCAATCCTACTCCTACAATGAGCAGTTCTTC.